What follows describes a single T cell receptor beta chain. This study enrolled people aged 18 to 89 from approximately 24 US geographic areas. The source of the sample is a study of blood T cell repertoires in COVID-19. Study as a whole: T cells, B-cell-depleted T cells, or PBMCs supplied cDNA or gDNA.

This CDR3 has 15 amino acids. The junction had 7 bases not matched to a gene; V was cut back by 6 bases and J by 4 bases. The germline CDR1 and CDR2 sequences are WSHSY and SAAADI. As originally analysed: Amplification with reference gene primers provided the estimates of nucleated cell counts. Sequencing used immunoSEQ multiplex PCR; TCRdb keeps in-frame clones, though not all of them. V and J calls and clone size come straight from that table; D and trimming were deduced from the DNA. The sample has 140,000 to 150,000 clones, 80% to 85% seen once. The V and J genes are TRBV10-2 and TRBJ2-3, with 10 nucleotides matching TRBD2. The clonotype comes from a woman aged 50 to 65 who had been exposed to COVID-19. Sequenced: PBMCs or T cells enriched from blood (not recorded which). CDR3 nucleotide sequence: TGCGCCAGCAGCGAAGCGGGGGGGCGCGCAGATACGCAGTATTTT. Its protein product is CASSEAGGRADTQYF.